This T cell receptor beta chain is drawn from a study of response to subunit inactivated influenza vaccine. This clonotype was counted ten times or more. Each CDR3 protein gets one entry after TCRdb re-called the RT-PCR reads with MiXCR. The sample lists hundreds of thousands of distinct CDR3 sequences; more than 15% were seen once. The trim removed 5 bases at V and 0 bases at J, leaving 6 bases unmatched. CDR3 size: 15 residues. This specimen was PBMCs from blood, taken 12 days after vaccination. This TCR came from a man between 45 and 60 years old who received an inactivated influenza vaccine. The chain carries TRBV12-3 or TRBV12-4 and TRBJ1-1; 7 nucleotides align to TRBD1. This CDR3 reads CASSDGQVLNTEAFF. DNA for the CDR3: TGTGCCAGCAGTGATGGACAGGTTCTGAACACTGAAGCTTTCTTT.